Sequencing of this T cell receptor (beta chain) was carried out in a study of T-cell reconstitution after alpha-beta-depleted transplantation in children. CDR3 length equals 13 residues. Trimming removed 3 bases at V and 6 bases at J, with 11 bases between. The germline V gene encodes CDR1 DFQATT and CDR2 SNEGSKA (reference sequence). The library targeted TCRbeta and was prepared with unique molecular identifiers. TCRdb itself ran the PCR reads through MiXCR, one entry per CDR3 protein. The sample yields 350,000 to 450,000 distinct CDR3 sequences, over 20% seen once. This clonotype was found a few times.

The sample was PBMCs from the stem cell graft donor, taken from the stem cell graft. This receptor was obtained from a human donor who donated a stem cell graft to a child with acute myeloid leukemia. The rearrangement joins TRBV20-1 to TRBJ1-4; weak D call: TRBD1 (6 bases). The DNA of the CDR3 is TGCAGTGCTAGTTTGGGGGCTGATGAAAAACTGTTTTTT. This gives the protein CSASLGADEKLFF.